The subject of this entry is one T cell receptor beta chain. This sample stems from a study of blood T cell repertoires in COVID-19. Background on the study: COVID-19 samples, acute and convalescent, were from the United States, Italy and Spain.

Authors' processing steps: Researchers report that nucleated cell counts were estimated from reference gene primer amplification. Clones were read by immunoSEQ multiplex PCR, and TCRdb kept only the in-frame ones, dropping some. The V and J calls and clone size are taken from that table; D and trimming were inferred from the DNA. This table has under 250,000 clones, approximately 84% appearing once. The J segment lost 8 bases and the V segment lost 1 base, leaving 9 bases of the junction unmatched. The CDR3 is 15 residues long. Looked up from germline, CDR1 is SGHDN and CDR2 is FVKESK. Enrolled during active infection, Seattle patients were then followed longitudinally.

Material: peripheral blood. The clonotype originates from a man aged 50-59 years with COVID-19, enrolled during active disease. The gene calls are TRBV14 and TRBJ2-7, with 9 bases lining up with TRBD1. The CDR3 DNA is TGTGCCAGCAGCCAAGTGCCGGGACAGGGTAAGAAGCAGTACTTC. It is translated as CASSQVPGQGKKQYF.